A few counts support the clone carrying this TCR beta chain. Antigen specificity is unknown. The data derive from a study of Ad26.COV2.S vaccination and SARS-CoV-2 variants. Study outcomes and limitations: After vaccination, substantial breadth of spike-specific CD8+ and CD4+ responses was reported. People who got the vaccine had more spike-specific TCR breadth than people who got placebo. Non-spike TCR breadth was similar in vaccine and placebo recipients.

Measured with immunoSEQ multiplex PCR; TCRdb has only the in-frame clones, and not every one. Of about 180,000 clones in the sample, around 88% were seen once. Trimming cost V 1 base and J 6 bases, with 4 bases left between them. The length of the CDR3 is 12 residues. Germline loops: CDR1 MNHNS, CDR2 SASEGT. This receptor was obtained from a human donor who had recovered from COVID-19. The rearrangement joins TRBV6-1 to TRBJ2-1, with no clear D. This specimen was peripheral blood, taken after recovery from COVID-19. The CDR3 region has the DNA TGTGCCAGCAGTGAAGGCCTCAATGAGCAGTTCTTC. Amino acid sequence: CASSEGLNEQFF.